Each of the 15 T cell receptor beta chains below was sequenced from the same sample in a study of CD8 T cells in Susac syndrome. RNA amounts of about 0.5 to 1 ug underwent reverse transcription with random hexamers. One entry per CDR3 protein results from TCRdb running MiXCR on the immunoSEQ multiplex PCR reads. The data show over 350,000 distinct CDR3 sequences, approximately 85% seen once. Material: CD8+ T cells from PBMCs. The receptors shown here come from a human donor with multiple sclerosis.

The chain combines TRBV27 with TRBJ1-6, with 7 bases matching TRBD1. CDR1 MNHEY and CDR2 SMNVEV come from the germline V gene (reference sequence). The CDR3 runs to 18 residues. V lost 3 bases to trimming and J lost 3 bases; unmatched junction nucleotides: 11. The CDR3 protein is CASSFIRGGYLYNSPLHF. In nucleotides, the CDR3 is TGTGCCAGCAGTTTCATCAGGGGGGGATACCTCTATAATTCACCCCTCCACTTT.

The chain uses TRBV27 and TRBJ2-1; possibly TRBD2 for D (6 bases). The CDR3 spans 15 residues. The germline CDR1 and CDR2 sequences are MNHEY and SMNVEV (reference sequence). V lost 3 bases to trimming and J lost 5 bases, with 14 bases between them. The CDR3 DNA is TGTGCCAGCAGTTTTTGGCAGGGAGGAAACAATGAGCAGTTCTTC. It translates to CASSFWQGGNNEQFF.

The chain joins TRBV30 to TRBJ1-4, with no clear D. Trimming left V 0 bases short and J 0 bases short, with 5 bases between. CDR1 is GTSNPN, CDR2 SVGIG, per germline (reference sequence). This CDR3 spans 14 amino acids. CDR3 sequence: CAWSVEATNEKLFF. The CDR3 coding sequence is TGTGCCTGGAGTGTTGAAGCAACTAATGAAAAACTGTTTTTT.

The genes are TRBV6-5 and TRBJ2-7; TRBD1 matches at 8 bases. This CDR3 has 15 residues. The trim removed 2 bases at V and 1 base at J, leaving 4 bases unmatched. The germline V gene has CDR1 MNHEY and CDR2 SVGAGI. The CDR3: CASSYPGQGSYEQYF. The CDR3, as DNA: TGTGCCAGCAGTTACCCCGGACAGGGATCCTACGAGCAGTACTTC.

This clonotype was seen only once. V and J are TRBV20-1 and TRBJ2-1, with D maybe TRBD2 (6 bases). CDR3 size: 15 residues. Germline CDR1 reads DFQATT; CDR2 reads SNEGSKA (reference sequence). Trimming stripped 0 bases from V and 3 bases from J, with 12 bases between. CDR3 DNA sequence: TGCAGTGCTAGAGATCACCCGGGGGACTACAATGAGCAGTTCTTC. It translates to CSARDHPGDYNEQFF.

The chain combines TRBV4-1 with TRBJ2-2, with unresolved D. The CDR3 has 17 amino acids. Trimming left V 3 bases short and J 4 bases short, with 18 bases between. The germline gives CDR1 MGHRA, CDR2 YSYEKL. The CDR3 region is CASSHVPERAATGELFF. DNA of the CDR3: TGCGCCAGCAGCCATGTACCGGAACGGGCAGCCACCGGGGAGCTGTTTTTT.

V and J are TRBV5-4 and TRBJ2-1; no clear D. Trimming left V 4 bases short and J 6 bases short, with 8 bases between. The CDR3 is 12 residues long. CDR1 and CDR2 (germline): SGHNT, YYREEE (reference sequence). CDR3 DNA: TGTGCCAGCAGCCCCCCTACCAATGAGCAGTTCTTC. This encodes CASSPPTNEQFF.

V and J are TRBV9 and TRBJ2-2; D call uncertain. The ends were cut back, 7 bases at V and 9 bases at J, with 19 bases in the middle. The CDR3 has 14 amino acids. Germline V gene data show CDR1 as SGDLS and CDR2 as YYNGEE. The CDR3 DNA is TGTGCCAGCCCCCGGCCAGGTCGTACCAGGGAGCTGTTTTTT. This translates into CASPRPGRTRELFF. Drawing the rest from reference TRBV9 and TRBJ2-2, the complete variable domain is DSGVTQTPKHLITATGQRVTLRCSPRSGDLSVYWYQQSLDQGLQFLIQYYNGEERAKGNILERFSAQQFPDLHSELNLSSLELGDSALYFCASPRPGRTRELFFGEGSRLTVL.

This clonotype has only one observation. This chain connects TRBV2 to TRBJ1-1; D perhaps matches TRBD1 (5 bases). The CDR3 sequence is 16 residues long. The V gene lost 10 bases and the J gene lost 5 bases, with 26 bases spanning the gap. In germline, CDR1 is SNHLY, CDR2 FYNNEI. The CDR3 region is CATTERPGAYTTEAFF. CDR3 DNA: TGTGCCACGACTGAGAGGCCCGGGGCGTACACTACTGAAGCTTTCTTT. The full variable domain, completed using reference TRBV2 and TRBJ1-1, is EPEVTQTPSHQVTQMGQEVILRCVPISNHLYFYWYRQILGQKVEFLVSFYNNEISEKSEIFDDQFSVERPDGSNFTLKIRSTKLEDSAMYFCATTERPGAYTTEAFFGQGTRLTVV.

CDR3 DNA: TGTGCCAGCAGTTTGTGGCAGGGGAATATGCGTGAGCAGTTCTTC. As protein: CASSLWQGNMREQFF. The V and J genes are TRBV28 and TRBJ2-1, with a tentative D call TRBD1 (6 bases). The CDR3 runs to 15 residues. The V end lost 3 bases, the J end lost 9 bases, and 18 bases lay between the germline ends. Looked up from germline, CDR1 is MDHEN and CDR2 is SYDVKM.

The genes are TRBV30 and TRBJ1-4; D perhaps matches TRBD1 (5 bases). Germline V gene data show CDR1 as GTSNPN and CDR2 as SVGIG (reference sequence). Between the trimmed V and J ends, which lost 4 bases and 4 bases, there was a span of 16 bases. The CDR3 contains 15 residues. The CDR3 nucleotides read TGTGCCTGGATGGGGACGGAGCAAAATAATGAAAAACTGTTTTTT. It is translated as CAWMGTEQNNEKLFF.

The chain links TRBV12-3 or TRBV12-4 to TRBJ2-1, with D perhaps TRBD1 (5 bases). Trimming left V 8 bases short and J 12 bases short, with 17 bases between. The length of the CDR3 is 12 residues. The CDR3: CASDGLGAGQFF. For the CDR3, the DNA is TGTGCCAGCGATGGTCTAGGGGCTGGGCAGTTCTTC.

DNA of the CDR3: TGTGCCAGCAGCCCAGGGGCGGTCAACACAGATACGCAGTATTTT. It codes for CASSPGAVNTDTQYF. The rearrangement links TRBV4-2 to TRBJ2-3; TRBD1 might be the D (6 bases). The CDR3 spans 15 residues. V was clipped by 4 bases and J by 2 bases, with 13 bases between them. Germline loops: CDR1 LGHNA, CDR2 YNFKEQ.

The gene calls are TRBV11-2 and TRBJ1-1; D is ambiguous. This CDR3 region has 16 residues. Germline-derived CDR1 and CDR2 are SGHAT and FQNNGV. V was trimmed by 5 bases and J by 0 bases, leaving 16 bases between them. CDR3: CASSPGKGAVNTEAFF. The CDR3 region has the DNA TGTGCCAGCAGCCCCGGGAAGGGCGCAGTGAACACTGAAGCTTTCTTT.

CDR3: CASSLLIDGSDSEAFF. CDR3 bases: TGTGCCAGCAGTTTATTGATCGACGGATCAGATTCTGAAGCTTTCTTT. The chain has TRBV12-3 or TRBV12-4 and TRBJ1-1, with D uncertain. Trimming cost V 2 bases and J 6 bases, with 19 bases left between them. The length of the CDR3 is 16 residues.